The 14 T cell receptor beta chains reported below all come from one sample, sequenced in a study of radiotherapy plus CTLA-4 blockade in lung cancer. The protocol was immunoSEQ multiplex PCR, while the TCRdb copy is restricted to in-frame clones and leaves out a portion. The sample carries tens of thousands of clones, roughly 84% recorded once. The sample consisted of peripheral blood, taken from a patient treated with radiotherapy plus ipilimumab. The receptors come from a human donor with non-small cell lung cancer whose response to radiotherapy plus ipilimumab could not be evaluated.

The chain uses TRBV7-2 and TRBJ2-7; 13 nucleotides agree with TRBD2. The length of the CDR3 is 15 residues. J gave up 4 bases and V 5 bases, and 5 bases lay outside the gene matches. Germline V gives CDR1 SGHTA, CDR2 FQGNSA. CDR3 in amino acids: CASSPRLAGGYEQYF. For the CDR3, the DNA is TGTGCCAGCAGCCCCCGACTAGCGGGAGGTTACGAGCAGTACTTC. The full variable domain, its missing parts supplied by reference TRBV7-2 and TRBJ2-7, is GAGVSQSPSNKVTEKGKDVELRCDPISGHTALYWYRQSLGQGLEFLIYFQGNSAPDKSGLPSDRFSAERTGGSVSTLTIQRTQQEDSAVYLCASSPRLAGGYEQYFGPGTRLTVT.

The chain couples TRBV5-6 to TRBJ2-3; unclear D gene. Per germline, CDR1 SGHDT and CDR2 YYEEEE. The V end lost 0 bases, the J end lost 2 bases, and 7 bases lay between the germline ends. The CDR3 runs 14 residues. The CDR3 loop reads CASSLASFTDTQYF. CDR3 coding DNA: TGTGCCAGCAGCTTGGCGTCTTTCACAGATACGCAGTATTTT.

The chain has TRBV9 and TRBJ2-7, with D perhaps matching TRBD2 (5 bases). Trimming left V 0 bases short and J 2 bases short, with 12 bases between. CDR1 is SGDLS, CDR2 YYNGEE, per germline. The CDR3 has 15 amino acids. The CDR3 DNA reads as TGTGCCAGCAGCGTAGCTGGAGGACCGACCTACGAGCAGTACTTC. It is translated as CASSVAGGPTYEQYF.

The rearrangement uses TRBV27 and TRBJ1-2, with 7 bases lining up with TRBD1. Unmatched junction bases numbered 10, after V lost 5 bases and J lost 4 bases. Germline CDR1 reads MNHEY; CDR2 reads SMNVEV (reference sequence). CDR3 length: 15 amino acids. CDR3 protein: CASSLSGDRAYGYTF. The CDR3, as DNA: TGTGCCAGCAGTCTAAGTGGAGACAGGGCCTATGGCTACACCTTC.

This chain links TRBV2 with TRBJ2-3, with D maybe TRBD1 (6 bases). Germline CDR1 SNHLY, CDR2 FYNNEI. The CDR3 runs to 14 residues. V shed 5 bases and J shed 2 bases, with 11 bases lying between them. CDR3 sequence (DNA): TGTGCCAGCAGTTTGGACAGAATCACAGATACGCAGTATTTT. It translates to CASSLDRITDTQYF.

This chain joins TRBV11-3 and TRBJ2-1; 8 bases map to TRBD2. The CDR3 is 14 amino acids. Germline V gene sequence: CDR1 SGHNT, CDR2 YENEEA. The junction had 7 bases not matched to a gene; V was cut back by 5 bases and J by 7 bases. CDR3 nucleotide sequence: TGTGCCAGCAGCATGGGACTAGGGGAGAATGAGCAGTTCTTC. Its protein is CASSMGLGENEQFF.

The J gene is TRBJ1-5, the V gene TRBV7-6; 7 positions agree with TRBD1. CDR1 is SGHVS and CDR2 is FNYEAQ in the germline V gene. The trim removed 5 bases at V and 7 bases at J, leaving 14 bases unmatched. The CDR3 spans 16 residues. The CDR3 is CASSPTGQLRDQPQHF. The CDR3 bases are TGTGCCAGCAGCCCGACGGGACAGCTCCGGGACCAGCCCCAGCATTTT.

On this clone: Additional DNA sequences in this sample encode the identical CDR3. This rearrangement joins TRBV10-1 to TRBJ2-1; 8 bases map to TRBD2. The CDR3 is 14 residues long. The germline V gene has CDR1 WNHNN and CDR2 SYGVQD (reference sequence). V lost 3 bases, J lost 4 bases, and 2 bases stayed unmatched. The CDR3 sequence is CASSDGGGYNEQFF. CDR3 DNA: TGCGCCAGCAGTGACGGGGGGGGATACAATGAGCAGTTCTTC.

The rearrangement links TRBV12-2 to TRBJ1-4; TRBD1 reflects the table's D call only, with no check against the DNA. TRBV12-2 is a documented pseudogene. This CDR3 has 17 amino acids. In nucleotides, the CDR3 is TGTGCAAGTCGCTTAGTGGTTAGGACAGTCCCCGAAGAAAAACTGTTTTTT. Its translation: CASRLVVRTVPEEKLFF.

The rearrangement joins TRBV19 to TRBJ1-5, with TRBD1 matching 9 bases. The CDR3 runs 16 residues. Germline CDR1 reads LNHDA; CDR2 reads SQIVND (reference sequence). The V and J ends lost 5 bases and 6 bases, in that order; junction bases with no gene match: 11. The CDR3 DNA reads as TGTGCCAGTAGTGGAGGGGGACAGGGATTTTCTCAGCCCCAGCATTTT. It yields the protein CASSGGGQGFSQPQHF. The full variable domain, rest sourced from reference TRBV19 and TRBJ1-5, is DGGITQSPKYLFRKEGQNVTLSCEQNLNHDAMYWYRQDPGQGLRLIYYSQIVNDFQKGDIAEGYSVSREKKESFPLTVTSAQKNPTAFYLCASSGGGQGFSQPQHFGDGTRLSIL.

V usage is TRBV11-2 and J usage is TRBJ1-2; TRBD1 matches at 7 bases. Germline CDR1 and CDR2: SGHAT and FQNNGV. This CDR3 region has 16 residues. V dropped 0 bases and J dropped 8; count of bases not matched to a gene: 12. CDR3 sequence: CASSLEHRGPPGGYTF. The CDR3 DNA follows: TGTGCCAGCAGCTTAGAGCACAGGGGCCCCCCGGGGGGCTACACCTTC.

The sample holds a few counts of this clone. The CDR3: CASSPGQGRSPLHF. Written as DNA, the CDR3 is TGTGCCAGCAGTCCGGGACAGGGACGTTCACCCCTCCACTTT. The rearrangement uses TRBV28 and TRBJ1-6; 9 bases are shared with TRBD1. CDR3 length: 14 residues. After removal of 5 bases from V and 9 bases from J, the junction contained 5 bases not matched to a gene. CDR1 and CDR2 from the germline V gene are MDHEN and SYDVKM.

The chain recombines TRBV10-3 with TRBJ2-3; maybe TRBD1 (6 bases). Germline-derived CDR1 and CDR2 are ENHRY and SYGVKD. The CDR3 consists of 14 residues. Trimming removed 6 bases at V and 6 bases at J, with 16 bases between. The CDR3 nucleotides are TGTGCCATCAGGAGGGGGATCTTAGGGGATACGCAGTATTTT. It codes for CAIRRGILGDTQYF.

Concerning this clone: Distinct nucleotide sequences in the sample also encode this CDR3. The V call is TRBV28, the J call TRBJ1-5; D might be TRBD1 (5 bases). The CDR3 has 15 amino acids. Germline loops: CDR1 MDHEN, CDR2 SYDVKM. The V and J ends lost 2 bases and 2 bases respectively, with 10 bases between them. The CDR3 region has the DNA TGTGCCAGCAGTTTAAGGGGTTCCGGCAATCAGCCCCAGCATTTT. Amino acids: CASSLRGSGNQPQHF.